This T cell receptor beta chain is from a study of cytomegalovirus exposure and HLA in healthy donors. Both 60 Vbeta primers and 13 Jbeta primers went into the PCR. TCRdb's copy holds only in-frame clones and misses some; the assay was immunoSEQ multiplex PCR. The sample holds 120,000 to 150,000 clones; approximately 78% are singletons and the top ten take around 3%. The CDR3 spans 14 residues. Looked up from germline, CDR1 is GTSNPN and CDR2 is SVGIG (reference sequence). Trimming cost V 2 bases and J 2 bases, with 13 bases left between them. This clonotype originated in a man between 18 and 29 years old in good health and CMV-seropositive. The chain carries TRBV30 and TRBJ2-7; D gene unclear. Sequences were obtained from PBMCs. The CDR3 coding sequence is TGTGCCTGGAGTTCCCCATCAGAAACCTACGAGCAGTACTTC. Amino acids: CAWSSPSETYEQYF.